The next 24 T cell receptor beta chains were all read from a single sample in a study of blood T cell repertoires in COVID-19. Some clones are missing from TCRdb's copy, which holds only in-frame ones; the method was immunoSEQ multiplex PCR. The data show 200,000 to 250,000 clones, with roughly 88% seen just once and approximately 2.1% held by the top ten. The material sequenced was peripheral blood. All receptors come from a woman aged 40 to 50 who had recovered from COVID-19.

The gene calls are TRBV19 and TRBJ2-1, with a possible D match to TRBD1 (6 bases). This CDR3 contains 11 residues. In germline, CDR1 is LNHDA, CDR2 SQIVND (reference sequence). Deletions cut 7 bases from V and 7 bases from J, with 8 bases between. CDR3 in amino acids: CASKGENEQFF. CDR3 nucleotides: TGTGCCAGTAAGGGGGAGAATGAGCAGTTCTTC.

The chain couples TRBV25-1 to TRBJ2-5; 8 bases match TRBD2. This CDR3 region has 14 residues. V trimming: 6 bases; J trimming: 3 bases; junction bases outside the gene matches: 6. Germline loops: CDR1 MGHDK, CDR2 SYGVNS. The CDR3 region is CASSQAGGKETQYF. CDR3 bases: TGTGCCAGCAGCCAGGCGGGAGGAAAAGAGACCCAGTACTTC. Based on the CDR3 plus reference TRBV25-1 and TRBJ2-5, the full variable domain is EADIYQTPRYLVIGTGKKITLECSQTMGHDKMYWYQQDPGMELHLIHYSYGVNSTEKGDLSSESTVSRIRTEHFPLTLESARPSHTSQYLCASSQAGGKETQYFGPGTRLLVL.

The CDR3 spells CASRRETGGSEQFF. CDR3 coding DNA: TGTGCCAGCAGAAGGGAGACAGGGGGCTCTGAGCAGTTCTTC. The V call is TRBV2, the J call TRBJ2-1, with 10 bases lining up with TRBD1. The CDR3 length is 14 residues. After removal of 6 bases from V and 9 bases from J, the junction contained 8 bases not matched to a gene. Germline V gene lookup returns CDR1 SNHLY and CDR2 FYNNEI.

The CDR3 DNA is TGCGCCAGCAGCCAAGAGCTACAGGCTTATAGCTCCTATAATTCACCCCTCCACTTT. Encoded protein: CASSQELQAYSSYNSPLHF. The chain joins TRBV4-3 to TRBJ1-6; possible D gene TRBD1, 5 bases. CDR3 size: 19 residues. Trimming took 0 bases from V and 0 from J, leaving 15 bases between them. CDR1 and CDR2 from the germline V gene are LGHNA and YSLEER.

V and J are TRBV27 and TRBJ1-2; the match to TRBD1 covers 7 bases. The trim removed 6 bases at V and 0 bases at J, leaving 7 bases unmatched. The CDR3 covers 15 residues. Germline-derived CDR1 and CDR2 are MNHEY and SMNVEV (reference sequence). The CDR3 protein is CASRPSGTANYGYTF. The CDR3, as DNA: TGTGCCAGCAGACCCTCCGGGACAGCTAACTATGGCTACACCTTC.

The genes are TRBV30 and TRBJ1-2; 8 nucleotides agree with TRBD1. Germline V gene lookup returns CDR1 GTSNPN and CDR2 SVGIG (reference sequence). V was pared by 2 bases and J by 8 bases, with 10 bases of the junction left unmatched. This CDR3 spans 14 amino acids. CDR3 in amino acids: CAWSPDRDLRGYTF. The CDR3 DNA reads TGTGCCTGGAGTCCGGACAGGGACCTTCGAGGCTACACCTTC.

This clone was counted a single time. The chain employs TRBV6-5 and TRBJ1-3; 7 bases map to TRBD1. The CDR3 has 15 residues. The germline CDR1 and CDR2 sequences are MNHEY and SVGAGI. The trim removed 6 bases at V and 3 bases at J, leaving 8 bases unmatched. The CDR3 protein is CASSRTRGLGNTIYF. The DNA of the CDR3 is TGTGCCAGCAGCCGAACGAGGGGGCTTGGAAACACCATATATTTT.

The chain recombines TRBV27 with TRBJ2-5; TRBD1 is a possible D gene (7 bases). There are 19 residues in the CDR3. V lost 3 bases, J lost 7 bases, and 30 bases lay in between. Germline V gives CDR1 MNHEY, CDR2 SMNVEV (reference sequence). The CDR3 is CASSLIGIRVEGAVLTQYF. The CDR3 nucleotides are TGTGCCAGCAGTTTGATAGGGATCCGGGTGGAGGGGGCAGTTCTGACCCAGTACTTC.

This chain uses TRBV27 with TRBJ1-5, with TRBD1 matching 11 bases. Germline CDR1 reads MNHEY; CDR2 reads SMNVEV (reference sequence). Unmatched junction bases numbered 10, after V lost 6 bases and J lost 9 bases. The CDR3 loop spans 15 amino acids. The CDR3 DNA reads TGTGCCAGCAGGAGGGACAGGGGGGGCTTAGGGCCCCAGCATTTT. This translates into CASRRDRGGLGPQHF.

The chain is built from TRBV6-2 or TRBV6-3 and TRBJ1-6; 10 bases are a match to TRBD1. Germline V lookup: CDR1 MNHEY, CDR2 SVGEGT. V lost 6 bases to trimming and J lost 8 bases; unmatched junction nucleotides: 4. The CDR3 is made up of 14 amino acids. In DNA form, the CDR3 reads TGTGCCAGCAGCGGGACAGGGGATTATTCACCCCTCCACTTT. Its translation: CASSGTGDYSPLHF.

The chain combines TRBV5-4 with TRBJ2-7; no reliable D call. There are 12 residues in the CDR3. With 1 base removed from V and 6 bases from J, the gap between germline ends came to 8 bases. In germline, CDR1 is SGHNT, CDR2 YYREEE (reference sequence). DNA for the CDR3: TGTGCCAGCAGCTTGTTTAGCTCCGAGCAGTACTTC. Protein product: CASSLFSSEQYF.

The chain is built from TRBV27 and TRBJ1-4; D is undetermined. V lost 0 bases, J lost 8 bases, and 7 bases lay in between. Germline V gene data show CDR1 as MNHEY and CDR2 as SMNVEV (reference sequence). This CDR3 has 13 residues. The CDR3 here is CASSLSWREKLFF. For the CDR3, the DNA is TGTGCCAGCAGTTTATCATGGAGGGAAAAACTGTTTTTT.

The rearrangement links TRBV3-1 (or the pseudogene TRBV3-2) to TRBJ1-5, with 8 bases identical to TRBD1. The CDR3 runs 15 residues. CDR1 is LGHDT and CDR2 is YNNKEL in the germline V gene (reference sequence). Trimming at V came to 4 bases and at J to 3 bases, leaving 5 bases not matched to a gene. The DNA of the CDR3 is TGTGCCAGCAGCCTCGGGACAGGCGACAATCAGCCCCAGCATTTT. It specifies CASSLGTGDNQPQHF.

V gene TRBV11-2 combines with J gene TRBJ1-4, with D possibly being TRBD1 (5 bases). The V gene's germline CDR1 is SGHAT and CDR2 FQNNGV. The V end was cut by 3 bases, the J end by 5 bases, with 16 bases between. The CDR3 extends over 16 amino acids. The CDR3 loop reads CASSFQGRGVNEKLFF. The CDR3 region has the DNA TGTGCCAGCAGCTTCCAAGGAAGGGGCGTGAATGAAAAACTGTTTTTT.

The genes are TRBV2 and TRBJ2-5, with 15 bases fitting TRBD2. The junction had 13 bases not matched to a gene; V was cut back by 6 bases and J by 2 bases. The length of the CDR3 is 19 residues. Germline CDR1 and CDR2: SNHLY and FYNNEI. The DNA for the CDR3 is TGTGCCAGCAGCGCGCCCGGGGGACTAGCGGGGGGACGTCAAGAGACCCAGTACTTC. Its translation is CASSAPGGLAGGRQETQYF.

The chain joins TRBV7-2 to TRBJ2-1; 8 bases are a match to TRBD2. Germline trimming cut 2 bases from V and 7 bases from J; bases unmatched to any gene: 7. The CDR3 is 15 residues long. In germline, CDR1 is SGHTA, CDR2 FQGNSA. The CDR3 sequence: CASSLTAGARNEQFF. CDR3 nucleotides: TGTGCCAGCAGCTTAACAGCGGGAGCAAGGAATGAGCAGTTCTTC.

The rearrangement uses TRBV30 and TRBJ1-4, with 9 bases that match TRBD1. J was trimmed by 6 bases and V by 5 bases; bases with no gene match: 10. Germline CDR1 reads GTSNPN; CDR2 reads SVGIG (reference sequence). The CDR3 has 15 amino acids. The CDR3: CAWDDGGTGHEKLFF. CDR3 in DNA: TGTGCCTGGGACGACGGCGGGACAGGGCATGAAAAACTGTTTTTT.

The rearrangement uses TRBV12-3 or TRBV12-4 and TRBJ2-1; 7 nucleotides match TRBD1. The length of the CDR3 is 13 residues. Unmatched junction bases numbered 9, after V lost 8 bases and J lost 8 bases. Here the CDR3 reads CASGRTGQHEQFF. CDR3 DNA: TGTGCCAGCGGCCGGACAGGTCAACATGAGCAGTTCTTC.

This clone came up many times. The chain is built from TRBV4-3 and TRBJ2-7; 10 bases line up with TRBD2. The germline V gene has CDR1 LGHNA and CDR2 YSLEER. Trimming took 0 bases from V and 4 from J; bases not matched to a gene: 6. CDR3 length: 16 amino acids. CDR3 residues: CASSQDYPGLAYEQYF. The CDR3 coding sequence is TGCGCCAGCAGCCAAGATTATCCGGGACTAGCGTACGAGCAGTACTTC.

The V and J genes are TRBV7-2 and TRBJ1-4; no clear D gene. The CDR3 spans 16 residues. CDR1 SGHTA and CDR2 FQGNSA come from the germline V gene. The V and J ends lost 5 bases and 5 bases respectively, with 18 bases between them. This CDR3 reads CASSLKPGGQNEKLFF. The CDR3 coding sequence is TGTGCCAGCAGCCTAAAGCCGGGCGGGCAGAATGAAAAACTGTTTTTT.

The V call is TRBV20-1, the J call TRBJ1-2, with a weak D call TRBD1 (5 bases). V lost 8 bases to trimming and J lost 2 bases, with 9 bases between them. This CDR3 spans 11 amino acids. The germline V gene has CDR1 DFQATT and CDR2 SNEGSKA (reference sequence). DNA of the CDR3: TGCAGTTCGACAGAAAACTATGGCTACACCTTC. Translating gives CSSTENYGYTF.

To note about this clone: The junction departs from germline at one end; a sequencing error may be responsible. This chain links TRBV7-7 with TRBJ1-4, with 8 bases fitting TRBD1. Germline V gene lookup returns CDR1 SSHAT and CDR2 FNYEAQ (reference sequence). CDR3 length equals 15 residues. Here the CDR3 reads CASSPTGGPNEKLFF. CDR3 sequence (DNA): TGTGCTAGCAGCCCAACAGGGGGACCTAATGAAAAACTGTTTTTT.

This clone was counted a single time. This chain links TRBV7-3 with TRBJ2-6, with D hard to call. CDR3 length equals 15 residues. Per germline, CDR1 SGHTA and CDR2 FQGTGA. Trimming shortened V by 6 bases and J by 0 bases, and 9 bases separated the two germline ends. This chain's CDR3 is CASSPPTSGANVLTF. The CDR3, as DNA: TGTGCCAGCAGTCCACCTACCTCTGGGGCCAACGTCCTGACTTTC.

The gene calls are TRBV5-1 and TRBJ2-3, with 13 positions matching TRBD2. The germline CDR1 and CDR2 sequences are SGHRS and YFSETQ. This CDR3 has 15 amino acids. The CDR3, as DNA: TGCGCGAAGGAACTAGCGGGGGGGCAGGTTGGTACGCAGTATTTT. Amino acids: CAKELAGGQVGTQYF.